This T cell receptor beta chain was identified in a study of cytomegalovirus exposure and HLA in healthy donors. Study-level findings and limits: Among CMV-associated TCR beta chains, most appeared HLA-restricted in a later analysis. An observed cluster of highly shared sequence variants was recorded as a likely sequencing artifact.

Worth noting for this clone: Its target is unknown.

Donors counted as nominally healthy when sampled, yet unrecorded immune exposures were likely. CDR3 length: 16 amino acids. Germline V CDR1 and CDR2: KGHSH, LQKENI. V shed 5 bases and J 2 bases; nucleotides not matched to a gene: 5. A multiplex PCR was run with 60 Vbeta primers and 13 Jbeta primers. Libraries were prepared by immunoSEQ multiplex PCR; TCRdb keeps only in-frame clonotypes and omits some of them. The table includes about 99,000 clones, 60% to 85% detected once. The TCR comes from a man in his fifties in good health and CMV-seropositive. The specimen sequenced was PBMCs. The chain couples TRBV18 to TRBJ2-7, with 14 nucleotides matching TRBD2. CDR3 residues: CASSREGLAGAYEQYF. The CDR3 nucleotides are TGTGCCAGCTCAAGAGAGGGACTAGCGGGAGCCTACGAGCAGTACTTC.